This T cell receptor (gamma chain) comes out of a study of human gamma delta and Vdelta1 T cells. The study, taken as a whole, reports: Acute myeloid leukemia was reportedly broadly targeted by polyclonal Delta One T cells.

Germline-derived CDR1 and CDR2 are VTNTFY and YDVSTARD (reference sequence). The V gene end was trimmed by 2 bases and the J gene end by 1 base; junction bases not matched to a gene: 2. This CDR3 is 13 amino acids long. TCRdb reanalysed the PCR reads with CATT. Of approximately 8,400 gamma-chain clones listed, around 42% are singletons. This clone was seen more than once but under ten times. Its target is not known. The identical CDR3 is also encoded by other nucleotide sequences in the sample. This TCR was sampled from a human donor in good health. Sequenced sample: Vdelta1 gamma-delta T cells from blood grown in culture (DOT cells). This sequence joins TRGV3 and TRGJ1 or TRGJ2. CDR3 DNA sequence: TGTGCCACCTGGGACACTAATTATTATAAGAAACTCTTT. It is translated as CATWDTNYYKKLF.